These T cell receptor beta chains were read from a single sample in a study of blood T cell repertoires in COVID-19. The table came from immunoSEQ multiplex PCR; TCRdb's copy has only in-frame clones and leaves some out. The top ten clones hold over 10% of a sample with approximately 160,000 clones, roughly four fifths of them seen once. Sequencing was performed on peripheral blood. These receptors originate from a man in his 70s who had recovered from COVID-19. Both conserved end residues are part of each CDR3. The order of the fields is D gene, J gene, V gene, clone size, CDR3 length, CDR3 protein, CDR3 DNA. The D gene is left open where the match is weak. Clone size is given for some rows only: seen once, a few or many times, or a class if the clone is expanded.

d_gene: TRBD2; j_gene: TRBJ2-5; v_gene: TRBV4-2; abundance: -; len: 16; CDR3aa: CASSQELADESETQYF; CDR3nt: TGTGCCAGCAGCCAAGAACTAGCGGACGAATCAGAGACCCAGTACTTC
d_gene: TRBD2; j_gene: TRBJ2-1; v_gene: TRBV13; abundance: once; len: 16; CDR3aa: CASSLGAAGDYNEQFF; CDR3nt: TGTGCCAGCAGCTTAGGAGCAGCGGGAGACTACAATGAGCAGTTCTTC
d_gene: TRBD2; j_gene: TRBJ2-7; v_gene: TRBV9; abundance: -; len: 14; CDR3aa: CASSATGLGYEQYF; CDR3nt: TGTGCCAGCAGCGCCACGGGACTAGGGTACGAGCAGTACTTC
d_gene: TRBD1; j_gene: TRBJ1-1; v_gene: TRBV19; abundance: -; len: 15; CDR3aa: CATSGDRGVYTEAFF; CDR3nt: TGTGCCACGTCCGGGGACAGGGGTGTTTACACTGAAGCTTTCTTT
d_gene: -; j_gene: TRBJ2-7; v_gene: TRBV18; abundance: -; len: 14; CDR3aa: CASSSDIFSYEQYF; CDR3nt: TGTGCCAGCTCATCAGACATATTCTCCTACGAGCAGTACTTC
d_gene: TRBD2; j_gene: TRBJ2-5; v_gene: TRBV3-1/TRBV3-2; abundance: -; len: 16; CDR3aa: CASSHLSGTSGETQYF; CDR3nt: TGTGCCAGCAGCCACCTCTCCGGGACTAGCGGAGAGACCCAGTACTTC
d_gene: TRBD2; j_gene: TRBJ2-1; v_gene: TRBV5-1; abundance: -; len: 14; CDR3aa: CASSLTSGNNEQFF; CDR3nt: TGCGCCAGCAGCTTGACTAGCGGGAATAATGAGCAGTTCTTC
d_gene: -; j_gene: TRBJ2-4; v_gene: TRBV12-3/TRBV12-4; abundance: -; len: 13; CDR3aa: CASSFGERNIQYF; CDR3nt: TGTGCCAGCAGTTTTGGGGAGCGGAACATTCAGTACTTC
d_gene: TRBD1; j_gene: TRBJ1-2; v_gene: TRBV28; abundance: -; len: 15; CDR3aa: CASSAGTASPYGYTF; CDR3nt: TGTGCCAGCAGTGCCGGGACAGCAAGCCCTTATGGCTACACCTTC
d_gene: TRBD2; j_gene: TRBJ2-1; v_gene: TRBV5-6; abundance: once; len: 13; CDR3aa: CASSPGTSYEQFF; CDR3nt: TGTGCCAGCAGTCCCGGGACTAGCTATGAGCAGTTCTTC
d_gene: TRBD2; j_gene: TRBJ2-2; v_gene: TRBV7-2; abundance: -; len: 16; CDR3aa: CASSPGLAWGAGELFF; CDR3nt: TGTGCCAGCAGCCCTGGACTAGCGTGGGGGGCCGGGGAGCTGTTTTTT
d_gene: TRBD2; j_gene: TRBJ2-2; v_gene: TRBV9; abundance: -; len: 16; CDR3aa: CASSVGTSANTGELFF; CDR3nt: TGTGCCAGCAGCGTAGGGACTAGCGCTAACACCGGGGAGCTGTTTTTT
d_gene: TRBD1; j_gene: TRBJ1-5; v_gene: TRBV7-2; abundance: -; len: 15; CDR3aa: CASRRTGTGDQPQHF; CDR3nt: TGTGCCAGCAGGCGAACCGGGACAGGGGATCAGCCCCAGCATTTT
d_gene: -; j_gene: TRBJ2-1; v_gene: TRBV10-3; abundance: -; len: 15; CDR3aa: CAISLESSTYNEQFF; CDR3nt: TGTGCCATCAGTCTAGAAAGCTCGACGTACAATGAGCAGTTCTTC
d_gene: TRBD2; j_gene: TRBJ2-1; v_gene: TRBV7-2; abundance: -; len: 15; CDR3aa: CASSWTSGRSGEQFF; CDR3nt: TGTGCCAGCAGCTGGACTAGCGGGAGATCGGGTGAGCAGTTCTTC
d_gene: TRBD1; j_gene: TRBJ2-1; v_gene: TRBV4-1; abundance: -; len: 16; CDR3aa: CASSQRDRGSYNEQFF; CDR3nt: TGCGCCAGCAGCCAACGGGACAGGGGGTCCTACAATGAGCAGTTCTTC
d_gene: TRBD2; j_gene: TRBJ2-7; v_gene: TRBV6-2/TRBV6-3; abundance: -; len: 11; CDR3aa: CASSSGLARYF; CDR3nt: TGTGCCAGCAGTTCCGGACTAGCTCGGTACTTC
d_gene: TRBD1; j_gene: TRBJ1-5; v_gene: TRBV30; abundance: once; len: 13; CDR3aa: CAWTKQGDQPQHF; CDR3nt: TGTGCCTGGACAAAACAGGGGGATCAGCCCCAGCATTTT
d_gene: TRBD1; j_gene: TRBJ2-7; v_gene: TRBV2; abundance: -; len: 15; CDR3aa: CASSSQGALSYEQYF; CDR3nt: TGTGCCAGCAGTTCTCAGGGGGCCCTTTCCTACGAGCAGTACTTC
d_gene: TRBD2; j_gene: TRBJ2-2; v_gene: TRBV19; abundance: -; len: 15; CDR3aa: CASTPGLAGTGELFF; CDR3nt: TGTGCCAGTACCCCAGGACTAGCGGGCACCGGGGAGCTGTTTTTT
d_gene: TRBD2; j_gene: TRBJ2-1; v_gene: TRBV5-5; abundance: -; len: 16; CDR3aa: CASSPATSISYNEQFF; CDR3nt: TGTGCCAGCAGTCCAGCGACTAGCATTTCCTACAATGAGCAGTTCTTC
d_gene: TRBD2; j_gene: TRBJ2-1; v_gene: TRBV10-3; abundance: -; len: 15; CDR3aa: CAIRAGGESYNEQFF; CDR3nt: TGTGCCATCAGGGCGGGAGGGGAGTCCTACAATGAGCAGTTCTTC
d_gene: TRBD1; j_gene: TRBJ1-2; v_gene: TRBV12-3/TRBV12-4; abundance: -; len: 11; CDR3aa: CASNLGQVSGF; CDR3nt: TGTGCCAGCAACTTAGGACAGGTCTCCGGCTTC
d_gene: -; j_gene: TRBJ1-1; v_gene: TRBV27; abundance: -; len: 15; CDR3aa: CASTLTGNLNTEAFF; CDR3nt: TGTGCCAGCACCCTGACGGGAAACTTGAACACTGAAGCTTTCTTT
d_gene: TRBD2; j_gene: TRBJ2-5; v_gene: TRBV23-1; abundance: -; len: 17; CDR3aa: CASQSGLLSSGQETQYF; CDR3nt: TGCGCCAGCCAGTCGGGACTACTCTCATCTGGGCAAGAGACCCAGTACTTC
d_gene: TRBD2; j_gene: TRBJ2-1; v_gene: TRBV19; abundance: -; len: 16; CDR3aa: CASTGEAGVHYNEQFF; CDR3nt: TGTGCCAGTACCGGAGAAGCGGGAGTCCACTACAATGAGCAGTTCTTC
d_gene: -; j_gene: TRBJ2-2; v_gene: TRBV6-1; abundance: -; len: 15; CDR3aa: CASSEWQGMGGELFF; CDR3nt: TGTGCCAGCAGTGAATGGCAGGGAATGGGCGGGGAGCTGTTTTTT
d_gene: TRBD1; j_gene: TRBJ1-4; v_gene: TRBV30; abundance: once; len: 15; CDR3aa: CAWSGGTGGREKLFF; CDR3nt: TGTGCCTGGAGTGGAGGGACAGGGGGAAGGGAAAAACTGTTTTTT
d_gene: TRBD1; j_gene: TRBJ1-2; v_gene: TRBV5-1; abundance: -; len: 16; CDR3aa: CASSYGQGGRNYGYTF; CDR3nt: TGCGCCAGCAGCTACGGACAGGGGGGAAGGAACTATGGCTACACCTTC
d_gene: TRBD2; j_gene: TRBJ2-2; v_gene: TRBV5-5; abundance: -; len: 19; CDR3aa: CASSWGLAGGPANTGELFF; CDR3nt: TGTGCCAGCAGCTGGGGACTAGCGGGAGGGCCCGCGAACACCGGGGAGCTGTTTTTT
d_gene: -; j_gene: TRBJ1-3; v_gene: TRBV15; abundance: -; len: 16; CDR3aa: CATSRDRGISGNTIYF; CDR3nt: TGTGCCACCAGCAGAGACAGGGGTATATCGGGAAACACCATATATTTT
d_gene: TRBD1; j_gene: TRBJ2-1; v_gene: TRBV24-1; abundance: -; len: 18; CDR3aa: CATSDKDRGGQGFVEQFF; CDR3nt: TGTGCCACCAGTGATAAGGACAGGGGGGGACAGGGGTTTGTTGAGCAGTTCTTC
d_gene: -; j_gene: TRBJ1-2; v_gene: TRBV29-1; abundance: -; len: 15; CDR3aa: CSVSAGRGPNYGYTF; CDR3nt: TGCAGCGTTTCCGCGGGGAGGGGCCCGAACTATGGCTACACCTTC
d_gene: -; j_gene: TRBJ2-5; v_gene: TRBV4-2; abundance: -; len: 14; CDR3aa: CASSQEQVLGTQYF; CDR3nt: TGTGCCAGCAGCCAAGAGCAGGTGCTGGGGACCCAGTACTTC
d_gene: -; j_gene: TRBJ2-4; v_gene: TRBV19; abundance: -; len: 14; CDR3aa: CASSIAGTKNIQYF; CDR3nt: TGTGCCAGTAGTATAGCAGGGACCAAAAACATTCAGTACTTC
d_gene: -; j_gene: TRBJ1-1; v_gene: TRBV5-1; abundance: -; len: 13; CDR3aa: CASSPPGNTEAFF; CDR3nt: TGCGCCAGCTCGCCCCCGGGGAACACTGAAGCTTTCTTT
d_gene: TRBD2; j_gene: TRBJ2-3; v_gene: TRBV28; abundance: -; len: 16; CDR3aa: CASSLFSGRVPDTQYF; CDR3nt: TGTGCCAGCAGTTTATTTAGCGGGAGGGTCCCAGATACGCAGTATTTT
d_gene: -; j_gene: TRBJ1-1; v_gene: TRBV19; abundance: -; len: 15; CDR3aa: CASSISSRVNTEAFF; CDR3nt: TGTGCCAGTAGTATATCCTCCAGGGTGAACACTGAAGCTTTCTTT